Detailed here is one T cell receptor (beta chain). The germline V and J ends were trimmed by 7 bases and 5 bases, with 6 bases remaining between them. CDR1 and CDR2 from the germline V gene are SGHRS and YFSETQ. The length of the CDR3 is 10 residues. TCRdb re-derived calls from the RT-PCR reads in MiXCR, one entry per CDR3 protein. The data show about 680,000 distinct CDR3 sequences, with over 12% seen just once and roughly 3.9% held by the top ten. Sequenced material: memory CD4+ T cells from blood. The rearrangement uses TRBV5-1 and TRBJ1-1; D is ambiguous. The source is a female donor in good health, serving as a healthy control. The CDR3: CASLTTEAFF. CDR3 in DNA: TGCGCCAGCCTGACTACTGAAGCTTTCTTT.